These T cell receptor beta chains were read from a single sample in a study of response to subunit inactivated influenza vaccine. Via MiXCR, TCRdb re-called the RT-PCR reads, giving one row per CDR3 protein. The data contain about 650,000 distinct CDR3 sequences, about 14% of them singletons. Specimen: PBMCs from blood, collected approximately 15 days before vaccination. The receptors stem from a man aged 45-65 years who received an inactivated influenza vaccine. Each CDR3 is given with its conserved first and last residue. The order of the fields is D gene, clone size, J gene, V gene, CDR3 protein, CDR3 DNA. The D gene is left open where the match is weak. Some rows mark clone size as missing; the rest say once, few, many or name a class of expanded clone.

TRBD1,many,TRBJ2-1,TRBV5-1,CASSLKGTGDYNEQFF,TGCGCCAGCAGCTTAAAAGGGACAGGGGATTACAATGAGCAGTTCTTC
TRBD1,.,TRBJ1-5,TRBV28,CASSLWRDRGRGKPQHF,TGTGCCAGCAGTTTATGGAGGGACAGGGGAAGGGGTAAGCCCCAGCATTTT
.,.,TRBJ2-7,TRBV2,CASGGGLAVEQYF,TGTGCCAGCGGAGGGGGATTAGCCGTCGAGCAGTACTTC
.,.,TRBJ2-1,TRBV6-1,CASSAWNNEQFF,TGTGCCAGCAGTGCTTGGAACAATGAGCAGTTCTTC
.,.,TRBJ2-2,TRBV5-1,CASSRPPGTGELFF,TGCGCCAGCAGCAGACCACCCGGCACCGGGGAGCTGTTTTTT
.,.,TRBJ2-5,TRBV12-3/TRBV12-4,CASSWDWQETQYF,TGTGCCAGCAGTTGGGACTGGCAAGAGACCCAGTACTTC
TRBD2,few,TRBJ2-3,TRBV29-1,CSVTSREGHSADTQYF,TGCAGCGTGACTAGCCGGGAGGGCCATAGTGCAGATACGCAGTATTTT
.,.,TRBJ1-1,TRBV4-2,CASSPHGQMGTEAFF,TGTGCCAGCAGCCCCCATGGACAGATGGGCACTGAAGCTTTCTTT
.,few,TRBJ2-7,TRBV12-3/TRBV12-4,CASGPSSYEQYF,TGTGCCAGCGGTCCAAGCTCCTACGAGCAGTACTTC
TRBD1,.,TRBJ2-1,TRBV4-3,CASSQELTGSYNEQFF,TGCGCCAGCAGCCAAGAGCTGACAGGGTCCTACAATGAGCAGTTCTTC
.,.,TRBJ2-5,TRBV9,CASSVAIGVMSETQYF,TGTGCCAGCAGCGTAGCGATAGGGGTGATGTCGGAGACCCAGTACTTC
TRBD2,few,TRBJ2-4,TRBV11-2,CASSLDWVAGGFQYF,TGTGCCAGCAGCTTAGATTGGGTAGCGGGGGGATTTCAATACTTC
.,few,TRBJ2-5,TRBV30,CAWSPDSETQYF,TGTGCCTGGAGCCCCGATTCAGAGACCCAGTACTTC
TRBD2,few,TRBJ2-1,TRBV4-2,CASSQRFSGSLNEQFF,TGTGCCAGCAGCCAAAGGTTTAGCGGGAGTCTTAATGAGCAGTTCTTC
.,many,TRBJ2-1,TRBV5-1,CASSLGGMYNEQFF,TGCGCCAGCAGCTTGGGCGGGATGTACAATGAGCAGTTCTTC
.,.,TRBJ2-3,TRBV20-1,CSASIQGITDTQYF,TGCAGTGCTAGTATCCAGGGTATCACAGATACGCAGTATTTT
TRBD2,few,TRBJ2-1,TRBV3-1,CASSPWWGGGEQFF,TGTGCCAGCAGCCCGTGGTGGGGGGGTGGTGAGCAGTTCTTC
TRBD1,few,TRBJ1-6,TRBV6-4,CASSASGTGNSPLHF,TGTGCCAGCAGTGCTTCCGGGACAGGGAATTCACCCCTCCACTTT
.,.,TRBJ1-3,TRBV12-2,CASRFGPGVSGNTIYF,TGTGCAAGTCGCTTCGGTCCAGGCGTCTCTGGAAACACCATATATTTT
.,few,TRBJ1-1,TRBV10-3,CAISEKTQENTEAFF,TGTGCCATCAGTGAAAAGACACAAGAGAACACTGAAGCTTTCTTT
.,few,TRBJ2-1,TRBV10-3,CAISESGGGAYNEQFF,TGTGCCATCAGTGAGTCGGGAGGGGGGGCATACAATGAGCAGTTCTTC
.,.,TRBJ2-2,TRBV20-1,CSARAGMGELFF,TGCAGTGCTAGAGCGGGAATGGGGGAGCTGTTTTTT
.,few,TRBJ2-5,TRBV30,CAFSRGGETQYF,TGTGCCTTCTCCAGGGGTGGGGAGACCCAGTACTTC
.,.,TRBJ2-1,TRBV9,CASSSSLLAYNEQFF,TGTGCCAGCAGCTCCAGCCTACTGGCCTACAATGAGCAGTTCTTC
TRBD1,few,TRBJ2-7,TRBV7-2,CASSPDGTGYYEQYF,TGTGCCAGCAGCCCGGATGGGACAGGGTACTACGAGCAGTACTTC
TRBD1,.,TRBJ1-1,TRBV7-9,CASSDRAEAFF,TGTGCCAGCAGCGACAGGGCAGAAGCTTTCTTT
.,.,TRBJ2-3,TRBV18,CASSPLKSTDTQYF,TGTGCCAGCTCACCCCTAAAGTCTACTGATACGCAGTATTTT
TRBD2,.,TRBJ2-1,TRBV20-1,CSARDQRLAGGPGNEQFF,TGCAGTGCTAGAGATCAGAGGCTAGCGGGAGGGCCGGGAAATGAGCAGTTCTTC
TRBD2,many,TRBJ2-1,TRBV12-3/TRBV12-4,CASSSTSGNNNEQFF,TGTGCCAGCAGTTCGACTAGCGGGAACAACAATGAGCAGTTCTTC
.,.,TRBJ2-1,TRBV20-1,CSARVPGKGNEQFF,TGCAGTGCTAGAGTCCCGGGAAAGGGGAATGAGCAGTTCTTC
TRBD2,few,TRBJ2-7,TRBV18,CASSPRTSANPRSSYEQYF,TGTGCCAGCTCACCGCGGACTAGCGCTAATCCAAGGAGCTCCTACGAGCAGTACTTC
TRBD1,many,TRBJ2-2,TRBV6-2/TRBV6-3,CASSYRTGTAGELFF,TGTGCCAGCAGTTACCGGACAGGGACGGCCGGGGAGCTGTTTTTT
.,few,TRBJ2-7,TRBV10-3,CAIGDLSEQYF,TGTGCCATCGGGGATCTCTCCGAGCAGTACTTC
.,.,TRBJ2-2,TRBV2,CASKGRTGELFF,TGTGCCAGCAAAGGGCGAACCGGGGAGCTGTTTTTT
.,.,TRBJ1-1,TRBV3-1,CASSPLWGFDTEAFF,TGTGCCAGCAGCCCCCTCTGGGGTTTTGACACTGAAGCTTTCTTT
TRBD2,.,TRBJ2-3,TRBV28,CASRSREAGADTQYF,TGTGCCAGCAGGTCACGGGAGGCCGGGGCAGATACGCAGTATTTT
TRBD2,few,TRBJ2-7,TRBV3-1,CASSPNSGSGYEQYF,TGTGCCAGCAGCCCCAATAGCGGGAGTGGCTACGAGCAGTACTTC
.,.,TRBJ1-1,TRBV6-5,CASSYGQLRTTEAFF,TGTGCCAGCAGTTACGGCCAACTCAGGACTACTGAAGCTTTCTTT
.,few,TRBJ2-5,TRBV12-3/TRBV12-4,CASRPTGQETQYF,TGTGCCAGCAGACCGACAGGCCAAGAGACCCAGTACTTC
.,many,TRBJ1-2,TRBV5-1,CASSLDRVDGYTF,TGCGCCAGCAGCTTGGACAGGGTGGACGGCTACACCTTC
TRBD1,few,TRBJ2-7,TRBV24-1,CATSDSGTGRYEQYF,TGTGCCACCAGTGATTCCGGGACAGGGAGATACGAGCAGTACTTC
TRBD2,.,TRBJ2-7,TRBV4-2,CASSQVALAGGLDYEQYF,TGTGCCAGCAGCCAAGTTGCGCTAGCGGGAGGGTTGGACTACGAGCAGTACTTC
TRBD1,few,TRBJ1-2,TRBV5-1,CASSFEGQGGYGYTF,TGCGCCAGCAGCTTTGAGGGACAGGGGGGCTATGGCTACACCTTC
TRBD1,.,TRBJ1-6,TRBV6-1,CASSEEEGAGSPLHF,TGTGCCAGCAGTGAAGAAGAGGGGGCCGGTTCACCCCTCCACTTT
.,few,TRBJ1-1,TRBV12-3/TRBV12-4,CASSGPVTEAFF,TGTGCCAGCAGTGGGCCCGTAACTGAAGCTTTCTTT
.,.,TRBJ2-4,TRBV10-3,CAISEVRGLGNIQYF,TGTGCCATCAGTGAAGTAAGAGGGCTCGGAAACATTCAGTACTTC
.,.,TRBJ2-7,TRBV25-1,CASSEFVSGIYEQYF,TGTGCCAGCAGTGAGTTTGTGTCAGGTATCTACGAGCAGTACTTC
TRBD2,few,TRBJ2-1,TRBV7-9,CASSLLAGMFSDEQFF,TGTGCCAGCAGCTTGCTAGCGGGAATGTTTAGCGATGAGCAGTTCTTC
TRBD1,few,TRBJ2-6,TRBV10-3,CAVQGTGANVLTF,TGTGCCGTACAGGGGACGGGGGCCAACGTCCTGACTTTC
.,once,TRBJ2-1,TRBV6-5,CASSFRRGLRLSEQFF,TGTGCCAGCAGTTTCAGAAGAGGTCTGCGTTTGTCTGAGCAGTTCTTC
.,.,TRBJ2-1,TRBV24-1,CATRDFSEQFF,TGTGCCACCCGGGACTTCAGTGAGCAGTTCTTC